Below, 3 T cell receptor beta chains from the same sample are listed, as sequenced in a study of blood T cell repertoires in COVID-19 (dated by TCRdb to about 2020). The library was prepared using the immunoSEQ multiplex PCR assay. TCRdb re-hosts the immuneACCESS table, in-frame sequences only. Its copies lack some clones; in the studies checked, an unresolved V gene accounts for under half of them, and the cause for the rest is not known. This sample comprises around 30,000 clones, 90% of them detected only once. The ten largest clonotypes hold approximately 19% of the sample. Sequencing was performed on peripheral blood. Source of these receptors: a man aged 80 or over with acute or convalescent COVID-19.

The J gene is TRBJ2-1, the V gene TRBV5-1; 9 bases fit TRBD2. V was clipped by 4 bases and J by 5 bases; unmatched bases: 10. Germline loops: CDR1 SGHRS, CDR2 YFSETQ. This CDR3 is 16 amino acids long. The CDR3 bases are TGCGCCAGCAGCCCCTCTCCGGGACTAGCCCACAATGAGCAGTTCTTC. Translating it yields CASSPSPGLAHNEQFF.

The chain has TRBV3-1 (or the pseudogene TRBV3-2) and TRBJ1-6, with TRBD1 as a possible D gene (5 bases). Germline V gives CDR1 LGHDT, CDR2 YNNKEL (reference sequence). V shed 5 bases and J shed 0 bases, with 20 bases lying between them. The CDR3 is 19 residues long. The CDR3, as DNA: TGTGCCAGCAGCGGTCCCACCGGGGGGGAGAGCTCCTATAATTCACCCCTCCACTTT. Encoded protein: CASSGPTGGESSYNSPLHF.

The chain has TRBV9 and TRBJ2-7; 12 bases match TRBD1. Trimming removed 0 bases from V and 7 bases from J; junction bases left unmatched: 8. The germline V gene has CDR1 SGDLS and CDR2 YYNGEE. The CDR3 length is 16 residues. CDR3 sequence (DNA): TGTGCCAGCAGCGTAGTAGGGACAGGGGGCTTGGCGGAGCAGTACTTC. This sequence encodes CASSVVGTGGLAEQYF.